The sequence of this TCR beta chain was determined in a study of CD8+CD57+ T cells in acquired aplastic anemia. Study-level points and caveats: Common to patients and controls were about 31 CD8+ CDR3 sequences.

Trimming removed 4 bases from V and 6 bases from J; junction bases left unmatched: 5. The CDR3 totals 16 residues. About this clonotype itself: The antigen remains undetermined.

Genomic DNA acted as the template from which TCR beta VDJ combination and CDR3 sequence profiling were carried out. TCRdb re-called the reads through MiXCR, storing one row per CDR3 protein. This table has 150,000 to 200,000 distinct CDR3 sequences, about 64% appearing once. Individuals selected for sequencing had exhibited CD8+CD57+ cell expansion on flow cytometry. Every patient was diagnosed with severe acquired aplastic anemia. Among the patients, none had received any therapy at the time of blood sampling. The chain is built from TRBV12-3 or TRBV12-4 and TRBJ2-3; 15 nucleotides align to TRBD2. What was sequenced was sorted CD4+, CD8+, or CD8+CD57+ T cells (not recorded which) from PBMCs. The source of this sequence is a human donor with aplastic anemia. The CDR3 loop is CASSSGLAGGMDTQYF. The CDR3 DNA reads TGTGCCAGCAGTTCGGGACTAGCGGGAGGAATGGATACGCAGTATTTT.